These 10 T cell receptor beta chains originate from one sample sequenced in a study of blood T cell repertoires in COVID-19. Sequencing was performed with immunoSEQ multiplex PCR; in TCRdb, only in-frame clones are kept and a portion is missing. The sample has 98,000 or so clones, 85% to 90% seen once. Source material: peripheral blood. These receptors all come from a human donor in a cohort sampled during active COVID-19.

The chain couples TRBV12-3 or TRBV12-4 to TRBJ2-1; no clear D. V lost 6 bases and J 7 bases, leaving 10 bases between the germline ends. CDR3 length equals 12 residues. The CDR3 spells CASSPLGNEQFF. The CDR3, as DNA: TGTGCCAGCAGCCCTCTAGGTAATGAGCAGTTCTTC.

This rearrangement joins TRBV28 to TRBJ2-1; D might be TRBD2 (5 bases). The CDR3 consists of 15 residues. Germline lookup yields CDR1 MDHEN and CDR2 SYDVKM. Trimming removed 9 bases from V and 4 bases from J, with 19 bases in between. CDR3: CASFSGREGYNEQFF. The CDR3 bases are TGTGCCAGTTTCTCCGGACGCGAGGGATACAATGAGCAGTTCTTC.

Worth noting for this clone: Different DNA sequences within this sample yield the same CDR3. This chain joins TRBV18 and TRBJ2-5; possible D gene TRBD2, 5 bases. V lost 1 base and J lost 2, with 5 bases in between. Per the germline V gene, CDR1 is KGHSH and CDR2 is LQKENI. CDR3 length equals 13 residues. CDR3 sequence (DNA): TGTGCCAGCTCACCACGACTACAAGAGACCCAGTACTTC. It is translated as CASSPRLQETQYF.

This chain links TRBV11-3 with TRBJ2-1; 7 nucleotides align to TRBD1. The CDR3 extends over 16 amino acids. V lost 6 bases, J lost 4 bases, and 12 bases stayed unmatched. Per the germline V gene, CDR1 is SGHNT and CDR2 is YENEEA. The CDR3 region has the DNA TGTGCCAGCAGGGTGGCCAAAAGGGGGCTTTACAATGAGCAGTTCTTC. The encoded protein is CASRVAKRGLYNEQFF.

This chain links TRBV5-4 with TRBJ1-4, with a weak D call TRBD1 (6 bases). This CDR3 comprises 14 residues. The germline CDR1 and CDR2 sequences are SGHNT and YYREEE (reference sequence). The V gene lost 0 bases and the J gene lost 3 bases, with 6 bases spanning the gap. The CDR3 loop is CASSLGQANEKLFF. CDR3 nucleotides: TGTGCCAGCAGCTTGGGACAGGCTAATGAAAAACTGTTTTTT.

The rearrangement joins TRBV7-2 to TRBJ1-2; D possibly corresponds to TRBD1 (6 bases). The germline CDR1 and CDR2 sequences are SGHTA and FQGNSA. V dropped 5 bases and J dropped 5 bases, with 18 bases sitting between them. CDR3 length: 15 amino acids. DNA of the CDR3: TGTGCCAGCAGCCCCCCCCGGGACACCATTTATGGCTACACCTTC. The encoded protein is CASSPPRDTIYGYTF.

The chain carries TRBV6-6 and TRBJ2-3; 8 bases fit TRBD2. CDR3 size: 15 residues. V lost 5 bases and J lost 0; bases outside the gene matches: 4. Germline V gene lookup returns CDR1 MNHNY and CDR2 SVGAGI (reference sequence). The CDR3: CASSQAGASTDTQYF. The CDR3 DNA reads TGTGCCAGCAGTCAAGCGGGGGCTAGCACAGATACGCAGTATTTT.

The gene calls are TRBV27 and TRBJ2-7; possibly TRBD1 for D (5 bases). In germline, CDR1 is MNHEY, CDR2 SMNVEV (reference sequence). Between the trimmed V and J ends, which lost 4 bases and 5 bases, there was a span of 18 bases. The CDR3 consists of 15 residues. The CDR3 DNA reads as TGTGCCAGCAGTTCGATGAATCAGGGTTTACACGAGCAGTACTTC. Translating gives CASSSMNQGLHEQYF.

V is TRBV7-9 and J is TRBJ2-3; 9 bases fit TRBD2. Germline loops: CDR1 SEHNR, CDR2 FQNEAQ (reference sequence). CDR3 length: 14 residues. Trimming removed 6 bases from V and 3 bases from J; junction bases left unmatched: 4. The CDR3 loop reads CASSRLADTDTQYF. The CDR3 DNA sequence: TGTGCCAGCAGTAGACTAGCGGATACAGATACGCAGTATTTT.

V usage is TRBV24-1 and J usage is TRBJ1-1; tentative D call: TRBD1 (6 bases). V dropped 5 bases and J dropped 10 bases, with 22 bases sitting between them. The germline V gene encodes CDR1 KGHDR and CDR2 SFDVKD. This CDR3 spans 15 amino acids. The CDR3 DNA reads TGTGCCACCAGTGCCACCGGGACACCGGCGTGGGGAGCTTTCTTT. Translating it yields CATSATGTPAWGAFF.